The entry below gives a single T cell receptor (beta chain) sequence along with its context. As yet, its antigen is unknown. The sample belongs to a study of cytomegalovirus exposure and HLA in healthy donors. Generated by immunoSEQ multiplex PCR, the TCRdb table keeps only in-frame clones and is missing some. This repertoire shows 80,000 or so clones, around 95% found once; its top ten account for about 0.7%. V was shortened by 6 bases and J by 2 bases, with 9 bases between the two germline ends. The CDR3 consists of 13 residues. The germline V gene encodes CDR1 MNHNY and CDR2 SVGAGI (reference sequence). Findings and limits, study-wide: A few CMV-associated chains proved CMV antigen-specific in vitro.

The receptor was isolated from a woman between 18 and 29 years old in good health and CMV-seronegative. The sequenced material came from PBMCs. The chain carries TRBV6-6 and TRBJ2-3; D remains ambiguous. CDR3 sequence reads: CASRTRITDTQYF. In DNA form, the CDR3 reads TGTGCCAGCAGGACTCGTATCACAGATACGCAGTATTTT.